One sample yielded the 10 T cell receptor beta chains listed below, sequenced in a study of blood T cell repertoires in COVID-19. Sequencing used immunoSEQ multiplex PCR; TCRdb keeps in-frame clones, though not all of them. The sample includes 100,000 to 150,000 clones, roughly 84% seen only once; the top ten take about 1.5%. Material for sequencing was peripheral blood. The receptors derive from a man aged 55 to 70 with acute or convalescent COVID-19.

The V gene is TRBV18, the J gene TRBJ1-1; D ambiguous. Germline V gene lookup returns CDR1 KGHSH and CDR2 LQKENI. The CDR3 is made up of 13 amino acids. V lost 6 bases to trimming and J lost 1 base, with 9 bases between them. CDR3 region: CASSRSENTEAFF. The CDR3 nucleotides read TGTGCCAGCTCTCGGTCTGAGAACACTGAAGCTTTCTTT. Drawing the rest from reference TRBV18 and TRBJ1-1, the complete variable domain is NAGVMQNPRHLVRRRGQEARLRCSPMKGHSHVYWYRQLPEEGLKFMVYLQKENIIDESGMPKERFSAEFPKEGPSILRIQQVVRGDSAAYFCASSRSENTEAFFGQGTRLTVV.

The chain recombines TRBV18 with TRBJ2-1; 7 nucleotides agree with TRBD1. Germline loops: CDR1 KGHSH, CDR2 LQKENI. After removal of 2 bases from V and 3 bases from J, the junction contained 7 bases not matched to a gene. The CDR3 has 16 residues. The CDR3 DNA reads TGTGCCAGCTCACCAAACAAGGGGGCCGACTACAATGAGCAGTTCTTC. It yields the protein CASSPNKGADYNEQFF.

The chain links TRBV6-5 to TRBJ2-7; 7 nucleotides align to TRBD1. The CDR3 has 14 amino acids. The junction had 6 bases not matched to a gene; V was cut back by 5 bases and J by 2 bases. Germline assignment: CDR1 MNHEY and CDR2 SVGAGI. CDR3 in amino acids: CASSTKTGPYEQYF. CDR3 bases: TGTGCCAGCAGTACAAAGACAGGGCCCTACGAGCAGTACTTC.

This sequence joins TRBV29-1 and TRBJ1-4; 7 bases map to TRBD1. This CDR3 contains 14 residues. The germline CDR1 and CDR2 sequences are SQVTM and ANQGSEA. V lost 3 bases, J lost 5 bases, and 6 bases stayed unmatched. CDR3: CSVDATGRNEKLFF. CDR3 nucleotide sequence: TGCAGCGTTGATGCGACAGGGAGGAATGAAAAACTGTTTTTT.

V and J are TRBV28 and TRBJ1-2; D uncertain. Per germline, CDR1 MDHEN and CDR2 SYDVKM. The germline V and J ends were trimmed by 6 bases and 4 bases, with 6 bases remaining between them. This CDR3 is built from 11 residues. CDR3: CASRTSYGYTF. The CDR3 DNA follows: TGTGCCAGCAGGACTTCCTATGGCTACACCTTC.

The gene calls are TRBV7-2 and TRBJ2-1, with 9 bases fitting TRBD2. The CDR3 runs to 14 residues. Germline values: CDR1 SGHTA, CDR2 FQGNSA. V shed 5 bases and J 6 bases; nucleotides not matched to a gene: 5. The CDR3 DNA is TGTGCCAGCAGCACACAAGCGGGAGGCAATGAGCAGTTCTTC. Protein product: CASSTQAGGNEQFF.

The chain joins TRBV5-6 to TRBJ1-1, with a possible D match to TRBD1 (5 bases). The CDR3 length is 12 residues. Trimming took 2 bases from V and 8 from J, leaving 10 bases between them. CDR1 and CDR2 from the germline V gene are SGHDT and YYEEEE. DNA of the CDR3: TGTGCCAGCAGCTTAATCTCAGGGGAAGCTTTCTTT. Amino acid sequence: CASSLISGEAFF.

This chain joins TRBV19 and TRBJ2-2; the D gene is possibly TRBD1 (6 bases). Germline CDR1 LNHDA, CDR2 SQIVND (reference sequence). This CDR3 is built from 15 residues. V lost 5 bases and J 6 bases, leaving 16 bases between the germline ends. The CDR3 protein is CASSHPGQFPGELFF. The CDR3 coding sequence is TGTGCCAGTAGTCACCCCGGACAGTTTCCCGGGGAGCTGTTTTTT.

Points on this clone: This CDR3 is also generated by other DNA sequences in the sample. This chain uses TRBV6-5 with TRBJ2-6; no reliable D call. The CDR3 runs 13 residues. The V end lost 5 bases, the J end lost 0 bases, and 2 bases lay between the germline ends. Germline CDR1 is MNHEY and CDR2 is SVGAGI. CDR3 loop: CASSRSGANVLTF. The CDR3 DNA is TGTGCCAGCAGTCGCTCTGGGGCCAACGTCCTGACTTTC.

The chain uses TRBV29-1 and TRBJ1-1, with a tentative D call TRBD1 (5 bases). V lost 3 bases, J lost 3 bases, and 11 bases lay in between. The V gene's germline CDR1 is SQVTM and CDR2 ANQGSEA. The CDR3 is made up of 13 amino acids. In DNA, the CDR3 is TGCAGCGTTGATGCGGGGGACCACACTGAAGCTTTCTTT. It codes for CSVDAGDHTEAFF.